Given below is one T cell receptor beta chain in context. This CDR3 contains 14 residues. The germline V gene encodes CDR1 SGHDT and CDR2 YYEEEE. V dropped 3 bases and J dropped 3; count of bases not matched to a gene: 2. Measured with immunoSEQ multiplex PCR; TCRdb has only the in-frame clones, and not every one. The data show some 25,000 clones, around 80% seen once. This specimen comes from a study of OX40 agonist ivuxolimab in advanced cancers. The wider study: Patients in the trial were receiving intravenous ivuxolimab every 2 weeks, at doses of 0.01 to 10 mg/kg.

This sequence originates from an adult with an advanced solid tumor such as melanoma, head and neck, liver or kidney cancer. The rearrangement uses TRBV5-6 and TRBJ2-1; TRBD1 aligns across 8 bases. This specimen consisted of CD4+ or CD8+ T cells sorted from blood, obtained in a trial of the OX40 agonist ivuxolimab. CDR3 sequence (DNA): TGTGCCAGCAGCTCAGGGGGCGGCTACAATGAGCAGTTCTTC. Its protein is CASSSGGGYNEQFF.